The 12 T cell receptor beta chains reported below all come from one sample, sequenced in a study of cytomegalovirus exposure and HLA in healthy donors. 60 Vbeta and 13 Jbeta primers were used in PCR. Repertoires were generated with immunoSEQ multiplex PCR, while TCRdb's copy carries only in-frame clones and drops some. This sample has 100,000 to 130,000 clones, with 82% found just once. Sequencing input: PBMCs. The receptors were gathered from a man aged 30 to 45 in good health and CMV-seropositive.

The chain couples TRBV5-4 to TRBJ1-1; perhaps TRBD1 as D (5 bases). The CDR3 runs to 15 residues. The V end was cut by 0 bases, the J end by 5 bases, with 14 bases between. Germline V gene data show CDR1 as SGHNT and CDR2 as YYREEE (reference sequence). CDR3 in amino acids: CASSLAGVTVTEAFF. In DNA, the CDR3 is TGTGCCAGCAGCTTGGCGGGGGTCACCGTAACTGAAGCTTTCTTT.

The chain couples TRBV11-2 to TRBJ1-6; 7 bases fit TRBD1. J lost 6 bases, V lost 5 bases, and 1 base had no gene match. The length of the CDR3 is 13 residues. The germline V gene encodes CDR1 SGHAT and CDR2 FQNNGV. The CDR3 DNA follows: TGTGCCAGCAGCCAGGGGGTTAATTCACCCCTCCACTTT. Translating gives CASSQGVNSPLHF.

This clone was seen a few times. V is TRBV19 and J is TRBJ2-3; 8 nucleotides agree with TRBD1. V gave up 6 bases and J gave up 2 bases; unmatched junction bases: 10. The CDR3 consists of 16 residues. Germline loops: CDR1 LNHDA, CDR2 SQIVND (reference sequence). Here the CDR3 reads CASRRSTGASTDTQYF. The CDR3 nucleotides are TGTGCCAGTAGACGATCGACAGGGGCTTCCACAGATACGCAGTATTTT.

The V call is TRBV10-3, the J call TRBJ1-6; D might be TRBD1 (6 bases). Trimming removed 7 bases at V and 5 bases at J, with 12 bases between. The length of the CDR3 is 14 residues. Germline values: CDR1 ENHRY, CDR2 SYGVKD. CDR3 sequence (DNA): TGTGCCATCACCCCGGACAGCCATAATTCACCCCTCCACTTT. Translated: CAITPDSHNSPLHF.

The V and J genes are TRBV19 and TRBJ1-6; 8 bases line up with TRBD1. Germline CDR1 reads LNHDA; CDR2 reads SQIVND (reference sequence). With V trimmed by 6 bases and J by 0 bases, 4 bases remained unmatched. The CDR3 is 16 amino acids. CDR3 sequence: CASSDRGGSYNSPLHF. Here the CDR3 DNA reads TGTGCCAGTAGCGACAGGGGAGGCTCCTATAATTCACCCCTCCACTTT. Full variable domain (missing parts from reference TRBV19 and TRBJ1-6): DGGITQSPKYLFRKEGQNVTLSCEQNLNHDAMYWYRQDPGQGLRLIYYSQIVNDFQKGDIAEGYSVSREKKESFPLTVTSAQKNPTAFYLCASSDRGGSYNSPLHFGNGTRLTVT.

CDR3 sequence: CASSEVRDYIQPQHF. DNA of the CDR3: TGTGCCAGCAGTGAAGTGAGGGATTATATTCAGCCCCAGCATTTT. The V gene is TRBV2, the J gene TRBJ1-5; D gene ambiguous. V was trimmed by 1 base and J by 6 bases, leaving 13 bases between them. CDR1 is SNHLY and CDR2 is FYNNEI in the germline V gene. CDR3 length equals 15 residues.

This clone was counted once. This chain joins TRBV2 and TRBJ1-6; TRBD1 matches 7 bases. Per the germline V gene, CDR1 is SNHLY and CDR2 is FYNNEI. V dropped 7 bases and J dropped 10; count of bases not matched to a gene: 10. The CDR3 runs to 14 residues. CDR3 sequence (DNA): TGTGCCAGCACCAAGGGACAGTTGTCATCACCCCTCCACTTT. This translates into CASTKGQLSSPLHF.

This clone has more than one count but fewer than ten. At one end the junction does not follow the germline gene, possibly because of a read error. V and J are TRBV19 and TRBJ1-5; D ambiguous. The CDR3 runs 16 residues. CDR1 and CDR2 (germline): LNHDA, SQIVND (reference sequence). CDR3 loop: CASSVDPLVRNQPQHF. Written as DNA, the CDR3 is TGTGCCAGTAGTGTAGACCCATTAGTCCGCAATCAGCCCCAGCATTTT.

This sequence joins TRBV4-1 and TRBJ2-7; 11 positions agree with TRBD2. Trimming cost V 2 bases and J 3 bases; bases outside gene matches: 6. CDR1 is MGHRA, CDR2 YSYEKL, per germline. The CDR3 runs 16 residues. The CDR3 here is CASSQTSLAGGYEQYF. In DNA form, the CDR3 reads TGCGCCAGCAGCCAAACCTCTCTAGCGGGGGGCTACGAGCAGTACTTC.

The V gene is TRBV5-1, the J gene TRBJ1-5; no firm D call. Looked up from germline, CDR1 is SGHRS and CDR2 is YFSETQ. This CDR3 comprises 13 residues. The V gene lost 0 bases and the J gene lost 2 bases, with 3 bases spanning the gap. CDR3 residues: CASSLVGNQPQHF. CDR3 sequence (DNA): TGCGCCAGCAGCTTGGTCGGCAATCAGCCCCAGCATTTT. The full variable domain, in which reference TRBV5-1 and TRBJ1-5 provide the parts outside the CDR3, is KAGVTQTPRYLIKTRGQQVTLSCSPISGHRSVSWYQQTPGQGLQFLFEYFSETQRNKGNFPGRFSGRQFSNSRSEMNVSTLELGDSALYLCASSLVGNQPQHFGDGTRLSIL.

The chain uses TRBV27 and TRBJ2-1; TRBD2 aligns across 9 bases. The CDR3 is 15 residues long. Trimming cost V 6 bases and J 4 bases; bases outside gene matches: 7. Germline V gene lookup returns CDR1 MNHEY and CDR2 SMNVEV (reference sequence). The CDR3 nucleotides are TGTGCCAGCAGCGCTATACTAGCGGGTTACAATGAGCAGTTCTTC. Protein: CASSAILAGYNEQFF.

V and J are TRBV2 and TRBJ2-3; 7 bases are a match to TRBD1. The CDR3 runs 14 residues. Trimming cost V 7 bases and J 7 bases; bases outside gene matches: 11. Per the germline V gene, CDR1 is SNHLY and CDR2 is FYNNEI. This chain's CDR3 is CASTDRDSPYTQYF. The CDR3 bases are TGTGCCAGCACCGACCGGGACAGCCCCTATACGCAGTATTTT. Complete variable domain (other parts from reference TRBV2 and TRBJ2-3): EPEVTQTPSHQVTQMGQEVILRCVPISNHLYFYWYRQILGQKVEFLVSFYNNEISEKSEIFDDQFSVERPDGSNFTLKIRSTKLEDSAMYFCASTDRDSPYTQYFGPGTRLTVL.